A single sample gave rise to the 8 T cell receptor beta chains below, sequenced in a study of blood T cells in healthy people across ages. Using a J-beta primer mix together with a sample-barcoded 5' primer, a second PCR was run for roughly 6 to 11 cycles. TCRdb reanalysed the 5' RACE reads using MiXCR and keeps one entry per CDR3 protein. The table records approximately 790,000 distinct CDR3 sequences, 62% of them present only once. Material: blood. These receptors were collected from a man under 40 in good health.

This clonotype turned up a few times. The chain employs TRBV6-1 and TRBJ1-1, with TRBD1 matching 9 bases. Germline CDR1 and CDR2: MNHNS and SASEGT. The CDR3 loop spans 14 amino acids. The V and J ends lost 4 bases and 4 bases, in that order; junction bases with no gene match: 4. The DNA of the CDR3 is TGTGCCAGCAGTGTGGGGACAGGGAGCACTGAAGCTTTCTTT. It codes for CASSVGTGSTEAFF.

This sequence joins TRBV6-2 or TRBV6-3 and TRBJ2-3, with 7 bases that match TRBD1. The germline CDR1 and CDR2 sequences are MNHEY and SVGEGT. The V gene end was trimmed by 7 bases and the J gene end by 1 base; junction bases not matched to a gene: 8. This CDR3 has 15 amino acids. In nucleotides, the CDR3 is TGTGCCAGCATCACAGGGGCTACCCGCACAGATACGCAGTATTTT. It specifies CASITGATRTDTQYF.

This chain connects TRBV3-1 to TRBJ2-3; 12 bases map to TRBD2. CDR1 LGHDT and CDR2 YNNKEL come from the germline V gene (reference sequence). Trimming at V came to 4 bases and at J to 2 bases, leaving 7 bases not matched to a gene. The CDR3 extends over 17 amino acids. In DNA form, the CDR3 reads TGTGCCAGCAGCCCATCCGGACTAGCGGGGATCACAGATACGCAGTATTTT. As protein: CASSPSGLAGITDTQYF.

The V and J genes are TRBV29-1 and TRBJ2-6; D unclear. The CDR3 spans 14 residues. Germline CDR1 SQVTM, CDR2 ANQGSEA. Between the trimmed V and J ends, which lost 2 bases and 1 base, there was a span of 6 bases. The CDR3 is CSVESGSGANVLTF. The CDR3 region has the DNA TGCAGCGTTGAATCTGGGTCTGGGGCCAACGTCCTGACTTTC.

This clonotype was recorded a few times. This chain joins TRBV5-5 and TRBJ2-7; 12 bases map to TRBD1. Germline values: CDR1 SGHKS, CDR2 YYEKEE (reference sequence). Germline trimming cut 2 bases from V and 7 bases from J; bases unmatched to any gene: 4. The CDR3 covers 14 residues. This chain's CDR3 is CASSFGTGGLEQYF. The CDR3 DNA is TGTGCCAGCAGCTTTGGGACAGGGGGCCTGGAGCAGTACTTC.

This clonotype is a singleton in its sample. The chain couples TRBV2 to TRBJ2-3; tentative D call: TRBD1 (6 bases). The length of the CDR3 is 16 residues. Germline assignment: CDR1 SNHLY and CDR2 FYNNEI. Trimming stripped 6 bases from V and 0 bases from J, with 16 bases between. Here the CDR3 reads CASRRTVATSTDTQYF. DNA of the CDR3: TGTGCCAGCAGACGGACAGTTGCCACCAGCACAGATACGCAGTATTTT.

V gene TRBV24-1 combines with J gene TRBJ2-1; tentative D call: TRBD2 (6 bases). Germline CDR1 is KGHDR and CDR2 is SFDVKD. The CDR3 length is 15 residues. Trimming pared 3 bases from V and 3 bases from J, leaving 11 bases between. CDR3 bases: TGTGCCACCAGTGATATTCAGGGAGGCTACAATGAGCAGTTCTTC. Protein sequence: CATSDIQGGYNEQFF.

The chain is built from TRBV27 and TRBJ2-1, with D unclear. Germline lookup yields CDR1 MNHEY and CDR2 SMNVEV (reference sequence). This CDR3 has 13 residues. V dropped 5 bases and J dropped 9 bases, with 14 bases sitting between them. In DNA, the CDR3 is TGTGCCAGCAGTAGCTCTCCCCTGAGTGAGCAGTTCTTC. Translating it yields CASSSSPLSEQFF.